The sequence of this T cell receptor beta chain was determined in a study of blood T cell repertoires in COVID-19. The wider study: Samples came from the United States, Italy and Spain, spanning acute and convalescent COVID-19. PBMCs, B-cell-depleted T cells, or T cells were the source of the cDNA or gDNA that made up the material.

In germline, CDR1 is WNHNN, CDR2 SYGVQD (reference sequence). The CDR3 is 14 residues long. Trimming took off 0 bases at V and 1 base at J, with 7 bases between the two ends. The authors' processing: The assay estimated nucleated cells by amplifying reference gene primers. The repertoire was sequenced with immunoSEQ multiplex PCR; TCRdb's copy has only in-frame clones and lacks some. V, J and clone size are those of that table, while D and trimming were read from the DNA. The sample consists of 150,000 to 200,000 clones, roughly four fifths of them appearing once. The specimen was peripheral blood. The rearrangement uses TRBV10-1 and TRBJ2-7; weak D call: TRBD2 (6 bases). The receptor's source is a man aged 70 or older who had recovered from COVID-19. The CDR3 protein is CASSESGGSYEQYF. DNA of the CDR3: TGCGCCAGCAGTGAGTCTGGGGGGTCCTACGAGCAGTACTTC.